These T cell receptor beta chains were read from a single sample in a study of response to subunit inactivated influenza vaccine. MiXCR was run by TCRdb on the RT-PCR reads, yielding one entry per CDR3 protein. The repertoire holds about 570,000 distinct CDR3 sequences, 11% seen once, with approximately 11% in the top ten. These records were also assigned to another study, of T cells expressing NK-cell markers.

This sample comprised PBMCs from blood, obtained on the day of vaccination. The receptors derive from a man aged 45-65 years who received an inactivated influenza vaccine. Both conserved end residues are part of each CDR3. The D gene is left open where the match is weak. Clone size appears in some rows only: once, few, many, or a class for an expanded clone.

V	J	size	D	DNA	CDR3
TRBV28	TRBJ2-1	many	TRBD2	TGTGCCAGCAGTCCCAGGACTAGCGGGTCCAATGAGCAGTTCTTC	CASSPRTSGSNEQFF
TRBV28	TRBJ2-7	few	.	TGTGCCAGCTCTCCCCGGGGGGCCTCCCCCTACGAGCAGTACTTC	CASSPRGASPYEQYF
TRBV12-3/TRBV12-4	TRBJ1-2	.	.	TGTGCCAGCAGTCCTCGGACAGATGGCTACACCTTC	CASSPRTDGYTF
TRBV7-9	TRBJ2-1	.	.	TGTGCCAGCAGCTTAAACATTTACTCCTACAATGAGCAGTTCTTC	CASSLNIYSYNEQFF
TRBV29-1	TRBJ2-7	.	TRBD2	TGCAGCGTTGTACTAGCGCACTCCTACGAGCAGTACTTC	CSVVLAHSYEQYF
TRBV9	TRBJ2-2	few	TRBD2	TGTGCCAGCAGACCTGCGGGGGCGAACACCGGGGAGCTGTTTTTT	CASRPAGANTGELFF
TRBV30	TRBJ2-3	.	.	TGTGCCTGCCTAAACCGGCCGACAGATACGCAGTATTTT	CACLNRPTDTQYF
TRBV27	TRBJ2-7	.	TRBD2	TGTGCCAGCAGTTTATCGGTAGCGGGAGTAGCCGAGCAGTACTTC	CASSLSVAGVAEQYF
TRBV20-1	TRBJ2-3	many	TRBD2	TGCAGTGCTAGGCCCGGGACTAGCGGGGTCCAGGACACGCAGTATTTT	CSARPGTSGVQDTQYF
TRBV5-1	TRBJ2-7	many	.	TGCGCCAGCAGTTACGGACAAAGCGAGCAGTACTTC	CASSYGQSEQYF
TRBV27	TRBJ2-5	few	TRBD2	TGTGCCAGCAGTTTATTAGCGGGGGGGATCGGGACCCAGTACTTC	CASSLLAGGIGTQYF
TRBV5-1	TRBJ2-2	many	.	TGCGCCAGCAGCTCCGACAGGGAGGGCACCGGGGAGCTGTTTTTT	CASSSDREGTGELFF
TRBV15	TRBJ2-7	few	TRBD1	TGTGCCACCAGCCTAGACAGGGAAGGCTACGAGCAGTACTTC	CATSLDREGYEQYF
TRBV18	TRBJ2-1	.	.	TGTGCCAGCTCACCAATCAACAATGAGCAGTTCTTC	CASSPINNEQFF
TRBV6-5	TRBJ2-2	few	.	TGTGCCAGCAGTTACTCGTGGGGAGGCGGGGAGCTGTTTTTT	CASSYSWGGGELFF
TRBV5-1	TRBJ2-7	few	.	TGCGCCAGCAGCTTGGCCTCACCGGCGATGGGGAGATACGAGCAGTACTTC	CASSLASPAMGRYEQYF
TRBV19	TRBJ2-1	few	.	TGTGCCAGTAGTATGGGCCTGTCCTACAATGAGCAGTTCTTC	CASSMGLSYNEQFF
TRBV12-3/TRBV12-4	TRBJ2-2	many	TRBD1	TGTGCCAGCAGCTCACCAACAGGGGCGGCCGGGGAGCTGTTTTTT	CASSSPTGAAGELFF
TRBV25-1	TRBJ2-1	few	.	TGTGCCAGCAGTGGCTTTGGACGGAACAATGAGCAGTTCTTC	CASSGFGRNNEQFF
TRBV3-1	TRBJ2-7	few	.	TGTGCCAGCAGCCAAGAAAAGTCGAAGGGGTCTTACTCCTACGAGCAGTACTTC	CASSQEKSKGSYSYEQYF
TRBV20-1	TRBJ2-7	few	TRBD2	TGCAGTGCTAGAGACTGGGGGGGGGGACTAGCGGGACTAACCTACGAGCAGTACTTC	CSARDWGGGLAGLTYEQYF
TRBV5-1	TRBJ2-3	many	TRBD2	TGCGCCAGCAGCAAGGTGCTAGCGGGAGATGTAGATACGCAGTATTTT	CASSKVLAGDVDTQYF
TRBV6-1	TRBJ2-1	.	.	TGTGCCAGCAGTGATGGCCCCCCCAATGAGCAGTTCTTC	CASSDGPPNEQFF
TRBV3-1	TRBJ2-3	.	.	TGTGCCAGCAGCCAAGAAATAGGGGGGGCCTTTACAGATACGCAGTATTTT	CASSQEIGGAFTDTQYF
TRBV20-1	TRBJ2-1	.	TRBD2	TGCAGTGCTACGTCCTGGGGGGGGAGCTCCTACAATGAGCAGTTCTTC	CSATSWGGSSYNEQFF
TRBV6-1	TRBJ2-2	many	.	TGTGCCAGCAGTGACAGGGTAGCCGGGGAGCTGTTTTTT	CASSDRVAGELFF
TRBV27	TRBJ2-3	few	.	TGTGCCAGCAGTTTAGAACCTAGTAGCACAGATACGCAGTATTTT	CASSLEPSSTDTQYF
TRBV7-2	TRBJ2-2	many	.	TGTGCCAGCAGCTTAGCGCTTTCAGGGACCGGGGAGCTGTTTTTT	CASSLALSGTGELFF
TRBV5-1	TRBJ2-1	.	.	TGCGCCAGCAGCAGGGGACTTGAAATTAATGAGCAGTTCTTC	CASSRGLEINEQFF
TRBV2	TRBJ2-5	.	.	TGTGCCAGTAGATGGGGCAGTACTCAAAAGACCCAGTACTTC	CASRWGSTQKTQYF
TRBV4-3	TRBJ1-3	.	.	TGCGCCAGCAGCCAAGAATTCCCTTCCAACTCTGGAAACACCATATATTTT	CASSQEFPSNSGNTIYF